This T cell receptor (beta chain) was recovered during a study of blood T cell repertoires in COVID-19. For the study at large: Sites across the United States, Italy and Spain contributed samples from acute and convalescent COVID-19. T cells, B-cell-depleted T cells, or PBMCs supplied cDNA or gDNA.

In the original processing: Estimation of nucleated cell counts relied on the amplification of reference gene primers. Measured with immunoSEQ multiplex PCR; TCRdb has only the in-frame clones, and not every one. V and J calls plus clone size are reproduced from that table; the DNA served to infer D and trimming. The sample includes a few hundred thousand clones, roughly 90% of them seen just once. This CDR3 has 15 residues. Looked up from germline, CDR1 is SGDLS and CDR2 is YYNGEE. Trimming cost V 7 bases and J 4 bases; bases outside gene matches: 12. The clonotype comes from a woman aged 45-65 years with acute or convalescent COVID-19. Sequenced: peripheral blood. V usage is TRBV9 and J usage is TRBJ2-3, with 7 bases aligning to TRBD2. CDR3 bases: TGTGCCAGCGCGGTACGGGGGGAAATCGCAGATACGCAGTATTTT. Translating it yields CASAVRGEIADTQYF.